This TCR beta chain came from a study of CD8+ T cells in alopecia areata. In the study overall: Treatment of the treated patients consisted of oral tofacitinib, 5 to 10 mg twice daily. Patients given treatment had severity scored by the percentage of scalp area affected.

Treatment: oral pan-JAK inhibitor, 5-10 mg twice daily. The V gene's germline CDR1 is SNHLY and CDR2 FYNNEI. The V end lost 5 bases, the J end lost 5 bases, and 12 bases lay between the germline ends. The CDR3 covers 13 residues. Study results and limitations: Affected lesional scalp, above all in alopecia totalis/universalis, was more clonal than normal scalp.

This clone was observed a single time. Its target is unknown. Following extraction, RNA underwent reverse transcription to cDNA, which served as the sequencing template. Generated by immunoSEQ multiplex PCR, the TCRdb table keeps only in-frame clones and is missing some. Of fewer than 150,000 clones in the sample, 75% to 85% were seen once. This chain joins TRBV2 and TRBJ2-5; D is uncertain. The material was CD8+ T cells sorted from blood, obtained at week 4, from a patient treated with tofacitinib. This receptor was identified in a human donor with alopecia areata. In nucleotides, the CDR3 is TGTGCCAGCAGTTCGGAAGGCGAGGAGACCCAGTACTTC. This translates into CASSSEGEETQYF. Combining the CDR3 with reference TRBV2 and TRBJ2-5 gives the whole variable domain EPEVTQTPSHQVTQMGQEVILRCVPISNHLYFYWYRQILGQKVEFLVSFYNNEISEKSEIFDDQFSVERPDGSNFTLKIRSTKLEDSAMYFCASSSEGEETQYFGPGTRLLVL.